The rows below give T cell receptor beta chains drawn from one sample of a study of blood T cell repertoires in COVID-19. Profiling relied on immunoSEQ multiplex PCR, and the TCRdb table lists in-frame clones only, not all of them. The table lists 300,000 to 400,000 clones, roughly 86% of them singletons. Material for sequencing was peripheral blood. These receptors originate from a woman in her 70s with COVID-19, enrolled during active disease. CDR3s include the opening cysteine and the closing phenylalanine or tryptophan. The D gene is left open where the match is weak. Not all rows give a size; the values are once, few, many and, for expanded clones, a class.

v_gene,d_gene,abundance,j_gene,CDR3aa,CDR3nt
TRBV2,TRBD1,NA,TRBJ1-6,CASSEFFVRRDRDNSPLHF,TGTGCCAGCAGTGAATTTTTTGTGCGCCGGGACAGGGATAATTCACCCCTCCACTTT
TRBV7-2,NA,NA,TRBJ2-1,CASSLKREYNEQFF,TGTGCCAGCAGCTTGAAGCGCGAATACAATGAGCAGTTCTTC
TRBV5-1,TRBD1,NA,TRBJ1-1,CASSLGAGGANTEAFF,TGCGCCAGCAGCTTGGGGGCAGGGGGCGCGAACACTGAAGCTTTCTTT
TRBV28,NA,NA,TRBJ1-5,CASSLNRDQPQHF,TGTGCCAGCAGTTTAAACCGGGATCAGCCCCAGCATTTT
TRBV7-2,NA,many,TRBJ2-5,CASSSPLGFQETQYF,TGTGCCAGCAGCTCGCCACTAGGCTTCCAAGAGACCCAGTACTTC
TRBV5-1,NA,NA,TRBJ2-4,CASSERGNIQYF,TGCGCCAGCAGCGAAAGGGGAAACATTCAGTACTTC
TRBV6-5,NA,NA,TRBJ2-7,CASSLIAGPSYEQYF,TGTGCCAGCAGTCTCATCGCGGGACCATCCTACGAGCAGTACTTC
TRBV18,NA,NA,TRBJ1-1,CASSPPIQGYDTEAFF,TGTGCCAGCTCACCACCGATCCAGGGATACGACACTGAAGCTTTCTTT
TRBV15,TRBD1,NA,TRBJ1-5,CATSGGTGLFWRPQHF,TGTGCCACCAGCGGGGGGACAGGTCTATTTTGGCGGCCCCAGCATTTT
TRBV13,TRBD1,NA,TRBJ2-7,CASSSWTGLDEQYF,TGTGCCAGCAGCTCTTGGACAGGGTTGGACGAGCAGTACTTC
TRBV5-1,TRBD1,many,TRBJ2-7,CASSPIWDSSYEQYF,TGCGCCAGCAGCCCCATCTGGGACAGCTCCTACGAGCAGTACTTC
TRBV29-1,NA,NA,TRBJ1-3,CSVAPLNNSGNTIYF,TGCAGCGTTGCCCCCTTAAACAACTCTGGAAACACCATATATTTT
TRBV5-5,TRBD1,NA,TRBJ2-3,CASSRGRSTDTQYF,TGTGCCAGCAGTAGGGGGCGGAGCACAGATACGCAGTATTTT
TRBV7-3,TRBD1,once,TRBJ2-3,CASSSGQGRTDTQYF,TGTGCCAGCAGCTCCGGACAGGGACGCACAGATACGCAGTATTTT
TRBV21-1,NA,NA,TRBJ1-3,CASRDRKNPTIYF,TGTGCCAGCCGGGACAGGAAGAATCCCACCATATATTTT
TRBV11-2,TRBD1,few,TRBJ1-1,CASSSGQGVMNTEAFF,TGTGCCAGCAGCTCAGGACAGGGGGTAATGAACACTGAAGCTTTCTTT
TRBV18,NA,NA,TRBJ2-7,CASSPPGTLREQYF,TGTGCCAGCTCACCACCGGGCACCCTCCGCGAGCAGTACTTC
TRBV5-6,NA,NA,TRBJ1-2,CASSSDINYGYTF,TGTGCCAGCAGCTCGGACATTAACTATGGCTACACCTTC
TRBV30,TRBD1,few,TRBJ1-6,CAWNHGTGMNSPLHF,TGTGCCTGGAACCATGGGACAGGCATGAATTCACCCCTCCACTTT
TRBV10-3,TRBD1,NA,TRBJ1-5,CAISEASGGGNQPQHF,TGTGCCATCAGTGAAGCCTCAGGGGGCGGCAATCAGCCCCAGCATTTT
TRBV27,TRBD1,NA,TRBJ1-5,CASSSLQGLQPQHF,TGTGCCAGCAGTTCACTACAGGGGTTACAGCCCCAGCATTTT
TRBV7-7,NA,NA,TRBJ1-2,CASTLSGTTGIYGYTF,TGTGCCAGCACACTTTCCGGGACAACCGGGATCTATGGCTACACCTTC
TRBV5-1,NA,NA,TRBJ1-6,CASSFEGRDSPLHF,TGCGCCAGCAGCTTCGAAGGCCGGGATTCACCCCTCCACTTT
TRBV11-2,TRBD2,NA,TRBJ2-7,CASSLVGSLAGERAYEQYF,TGTGCCAGCAGCTTAGTAGGTTCGCTAGCGGGGGAAAGAGCCTACGAGCAGTACTTC
TRBV4-2,NA,NA,TRBJ1-1,CASSQDYPGTNTEAFF,TGTGCCAGCAGCCAAGATTATCCGGGAACGAACACTGAAGCTTTCTTT
TRBV12-3/TRBV12-4,TRBD1,once,TRBJ2-1,CASSLQGAYEQFF,TGTGCCAGCAGTTTACAGGGGGCTTATGAGCAGTTCTTC
TRBV5-1,NA,NA,TRBJ2-1,CASSSEGDRGEQFF,TGCGCCAGCAGCTCCGAGGGCGACCGAGGGGAGCAGTTCTTC
TRBV19,TRBD1,NA,TRBJ1-2,CASSIRTGDTGYTF,TGTGCCAGTAGTATCCGGACAGGGGATACTGGCTACACCTTC
TRBV19,NA,NA,TRBJ2-2,CASSMGLLNTGELFF,TGTGCCAGTAGCATGGGACTTTTGAACACCGGGGAGCTGTTTTTT
TRBV3-1/TRBV3-2,NA,NA,TRBJ1-2,CASSQAGGQNYYGYTF,TGTGCCAGCAGCCAGGCCGGCGGACAGAACTACTATGGCTACACCTTC
TRBV9,NA,NA,TRBJ1-1,CASSVLSGGPNTEAFF,TGTGCCAGCAGCGTCCTAAGCGGGGGACCGAACACTGAAGCTTTCTTT
TRBV7-2,TRBD1,NA,TRBJ2-2,CASSLEQGAGTGELFF,TGTGCCAGCAGCTTAGAACAGGGGGCGGGCACCGGGGAGCTGTTTTTT
TRBV10-3,NA,NA,TRBJ2-1,CAISPRLYNEQFF,TGTGCCATCAGTCCGAGACTCTACAATGAGCAGTTCTTC
TRBV2,TRBD2,NA,TRBJ2-7,CASTPRTSPEDEQYF,TGTGCCAGCACCCCCCGGACTAGCCCCGAGGACGAGCAGTACTTC
TRBV20-1,TRBD1,NA,TRBJ1-6,CSASQDRITSHF,TGCAGTGCTAGTCAGGACAGGATAACCTCCCACTTT
TRBV2,NA,few,TRBJ2-2,CASSNSAPGRAGWAGELFF,TGTGCCAGCAGTAACTCAGCCCCCGGCAGGGCGGGATGGGCCGGGGAGCTGTTTTTT
TRBV6-5,TRBD1,NA,TRBJ1-2,CAVDWDSLYGYTF,TGTGCCGTCGACTGGGACAGCCTCTATGGCTACACCTTC
TRBV27,NA,NA,TRBJ1-5,CASSSRGEQPQHF,TGTGCCAGCAGTTCGCGGGGGGAACAGCCCCAGCATTTT
TRBV7-9,NA,NA,TRBJ1-1,CASRMRMNTEAFF,TGTGCCAGCAGGATGCGAATGAACACTGAAGCTTTCTTT
TRBV7-2,NA,NA,TRBJ1-1,CASSFPQGNTEAFF,TGTGCCAGCAGCTTCCCTCAGGGAAACACTGAAGCTTTCTTT
TRBV6-5,TRBD2,NA,TRBJ2-1,CASSYRGTSEQEQFF,TGTGCCAGCAGTTACCGCGGGACTAGCGAGCAGGAGCAGTTCTTC
TRBV6-2/TRBV6-3,NA,NA,TRBJ2-7,CASSYKAVISYEQYF,TGTGCCAGCAGTTACAAAGCGGTCATCTCCTACGAGCAGTACTTC
TRBV19,TRBD1,few,TRBJ1-1,CASSPDRTGWTEAFF,TGTGCCAGTAGTCCCGACCGGACAGGATGGACTGAAGCTTTCTTT
TRBV7-9,NA,NA,TRBJ2-2,CASSPPISQGRNTGELFF,TGTGCCAGCAGCCCCCCCATATCACAGGGAAGGAACACCGGGGAGCTGTTTTTT
TRBV5-1,NA,NA,TRBJ1-1,CASSLAVGSIEAFF,TGCGCCAGCAGCTTGGCCGTCGGGTCGATTGAAGCTTTCTTT